This T cell receptor beta chain was sequenced during a study of blood T cell repertoires in COVID-19. Trimming took off 3 bases at V and 1 base at J, with 10 bases between the two ends. Germline V CDR1 and CDR2: SGHRS, YFSETQ. CDR3 length: 14 amino acids. The data were produced by immunoSEQ multiplex PCR, yet TCRdb's version contains in-frame clones alone and is incomplete. This table has around 170,000 clones, around 81% appearing once. The source of this sequence is a man in his 70s who had recovered from COVID-19. The sample was peripheral blood. The chain couples TRBV5-1 to TRBJ1-1; D might be TRBD1 (5 bases). The CDR3 protein is CASSSTAGNTEAFF. The CDR3, as DNA: TGCGCCAGCAGCTCGACAGCCGGGAACACTGAAGCTTTCTTT.